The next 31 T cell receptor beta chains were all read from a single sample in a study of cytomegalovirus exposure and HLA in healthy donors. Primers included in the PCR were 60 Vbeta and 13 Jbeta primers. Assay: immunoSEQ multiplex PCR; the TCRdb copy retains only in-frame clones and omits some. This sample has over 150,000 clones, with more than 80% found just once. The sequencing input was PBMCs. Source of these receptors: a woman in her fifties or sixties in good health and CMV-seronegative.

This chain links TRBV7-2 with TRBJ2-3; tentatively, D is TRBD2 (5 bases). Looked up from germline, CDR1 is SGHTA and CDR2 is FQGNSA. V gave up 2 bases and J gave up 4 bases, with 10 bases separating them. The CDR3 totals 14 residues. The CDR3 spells CASSLRSAADTQYF. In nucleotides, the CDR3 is TGTGCCAGCAGCTTACGATCAGCGGCAGATACGCAGTATTTT.

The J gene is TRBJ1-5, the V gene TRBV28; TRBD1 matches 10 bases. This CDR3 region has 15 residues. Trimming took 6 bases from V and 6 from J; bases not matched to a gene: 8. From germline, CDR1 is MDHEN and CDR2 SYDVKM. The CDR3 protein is CASRQTGGKGQPQHF. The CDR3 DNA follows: TGTGCCAGCAGGCAGACAGGGGGCAAGGGTCAGCCCCAGCATTTT.

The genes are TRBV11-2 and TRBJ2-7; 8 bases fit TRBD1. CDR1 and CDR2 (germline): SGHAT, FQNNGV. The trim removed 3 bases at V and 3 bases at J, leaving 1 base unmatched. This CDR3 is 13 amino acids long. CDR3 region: CASSFGQGYEQYF. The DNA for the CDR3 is TGTGCCAGCAGCTTTGGACAGGGCTACGAGCAGTACTTC. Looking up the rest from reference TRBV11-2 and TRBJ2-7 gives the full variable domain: EAGVAQSPRYKIIEKRQSVAFWCNPISGHATLYWYQQILGQGPKLLIQFQNNGVVDDSQLPKDRFSAERLKGVDSTLKIQPAKLEDSAVYLCASSFGQGYEQYFGPGTRLTVT.

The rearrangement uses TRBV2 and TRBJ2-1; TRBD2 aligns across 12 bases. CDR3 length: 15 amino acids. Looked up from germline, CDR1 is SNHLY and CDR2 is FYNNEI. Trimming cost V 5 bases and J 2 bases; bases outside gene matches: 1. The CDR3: CASSRTSGTYNEQFF. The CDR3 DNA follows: TGTGCCAGCAGTCGGACTAGCGGGACCTACAATGAGCAGTTCTTC. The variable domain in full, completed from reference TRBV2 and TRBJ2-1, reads EPEVTQTPSHQVTQMGQEVILRCVPISNHLYFYWYRQILGQKVEFLVSFYNNEISEKSEIFDDQFSVERPDGSNFTLKIRSTKLEDSAMYFCASSRTSGTYNEQFFGPGTRLTVL.

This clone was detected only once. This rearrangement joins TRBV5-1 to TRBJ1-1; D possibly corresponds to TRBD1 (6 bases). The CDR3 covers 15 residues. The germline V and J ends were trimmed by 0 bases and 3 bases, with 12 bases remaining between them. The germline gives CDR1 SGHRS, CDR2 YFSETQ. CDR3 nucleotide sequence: TGCGCCAGCAGCTTGGGCCAGGGGATGGACACTGAAGCTTTCTTT. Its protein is CASSLGQGMDTEAFF.

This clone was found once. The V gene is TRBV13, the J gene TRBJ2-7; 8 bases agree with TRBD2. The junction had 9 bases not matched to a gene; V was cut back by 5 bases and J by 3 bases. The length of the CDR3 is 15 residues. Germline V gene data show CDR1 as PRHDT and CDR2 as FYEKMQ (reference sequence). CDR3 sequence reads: CASSARGSGDYEQYF. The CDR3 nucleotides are TGTGCCAGCAGCGCTAGGGGTAGCGGGGACTACGAGCAGTACTTC.

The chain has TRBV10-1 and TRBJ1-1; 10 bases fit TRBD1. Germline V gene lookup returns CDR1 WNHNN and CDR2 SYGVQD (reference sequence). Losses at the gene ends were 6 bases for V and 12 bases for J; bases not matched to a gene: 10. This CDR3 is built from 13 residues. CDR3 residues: CASREAGTGVTFF. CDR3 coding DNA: TGCGCCAGCAGGGAGGCCGGGACAGGGGTTACTTTCTTT.

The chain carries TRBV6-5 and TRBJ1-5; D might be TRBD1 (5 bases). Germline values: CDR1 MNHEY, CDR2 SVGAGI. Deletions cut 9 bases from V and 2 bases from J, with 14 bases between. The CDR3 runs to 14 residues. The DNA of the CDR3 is TGTGCCAGTCGGCAGGGAACGGGCAATCAGCCCCAGCATTTT. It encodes CASRQGTGNQPQHF.

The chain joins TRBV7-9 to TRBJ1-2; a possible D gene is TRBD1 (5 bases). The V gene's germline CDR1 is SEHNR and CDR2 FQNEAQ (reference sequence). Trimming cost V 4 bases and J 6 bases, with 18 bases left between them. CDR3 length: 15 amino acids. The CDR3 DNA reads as TGTGCCAGCAGCTCCAATATTTACGCAGGGCATGGCTACACCTTC. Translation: CASSSNIYAGHGYTF. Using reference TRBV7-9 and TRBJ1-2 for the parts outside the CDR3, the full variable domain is DTGVSQNPRHKITKRGQNVTFRCDPISEHNRLYWYRQTLGQGPEFLTYFQNEAQLEKSRLLSDRFSAERPKGSFSTLEIQRTEQGDSAMYLCASSSNIYAGHGYTFGSGTRLTVV.

The CDR3 DNA follows: TGTGCCAGCAGTTTTTCAGGATTCTACAATGAGCAGTTCTTC. This codes for CASSFSGFYNEQFF. V is TRBV27 and J is TRBJ2-1, with no clear D. The germline CDR1 and CDR2 sequences are MNHEY and SMNVEV (reference sequence). The CDR3 has 14 amino acids. The V and J ends lost 3 bases and 3 bases respectively, with 9 bases between them.

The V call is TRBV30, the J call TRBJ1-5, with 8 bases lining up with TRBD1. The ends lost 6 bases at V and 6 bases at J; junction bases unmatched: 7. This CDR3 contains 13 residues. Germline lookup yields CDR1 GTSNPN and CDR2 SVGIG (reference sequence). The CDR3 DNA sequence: TGTGCCTGTAAAGGACAGGGCTCTCAGCCCCAGCATTTT. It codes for CACKGQGSQPQHF.

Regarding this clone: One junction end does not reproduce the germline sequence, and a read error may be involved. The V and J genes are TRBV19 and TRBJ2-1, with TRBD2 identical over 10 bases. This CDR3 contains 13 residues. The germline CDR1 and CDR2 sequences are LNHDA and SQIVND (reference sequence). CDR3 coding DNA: TGTGCCAGTAAAACTAGCGGGACCTATGAGCACTTCTTC. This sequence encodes CASKTSGTYEHFF.

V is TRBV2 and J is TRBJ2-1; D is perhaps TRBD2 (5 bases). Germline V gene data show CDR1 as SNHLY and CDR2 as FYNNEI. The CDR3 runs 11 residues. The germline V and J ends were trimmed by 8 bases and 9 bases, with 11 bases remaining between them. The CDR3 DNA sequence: TGTGCCAGCCTCAAGGCGGGTGAGCAGTTCTTC. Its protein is CASLKAGEQFF.

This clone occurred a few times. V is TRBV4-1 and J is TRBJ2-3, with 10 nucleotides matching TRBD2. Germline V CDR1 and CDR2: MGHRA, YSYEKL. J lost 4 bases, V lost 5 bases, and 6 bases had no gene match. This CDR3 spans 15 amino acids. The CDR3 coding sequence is TGCGCCAGCAGCTCTAGCGGGAGCGCCGCAGATACGCAGTATTTT. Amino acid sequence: CASSSSGSAADTQYF.

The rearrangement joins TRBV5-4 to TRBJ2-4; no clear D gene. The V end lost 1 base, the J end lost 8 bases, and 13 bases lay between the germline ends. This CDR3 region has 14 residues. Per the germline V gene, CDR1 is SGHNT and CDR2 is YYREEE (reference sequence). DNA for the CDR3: TGTGCCAGCAGCTTGCGTCCCACCCGGGACATTCAGTACTTC. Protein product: CASSLRPTRDIQYF. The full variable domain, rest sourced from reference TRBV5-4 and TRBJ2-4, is ETGVTQSPTHLIKTRGQQVTLRCSSQSGHNTVSWYQQALGQGPQFIFQYYREEENGRGNFPPRFSGLQFPNYSSELNVNALELDDSALYLCASSLRPTRDIQYFGAGTRLSVL.

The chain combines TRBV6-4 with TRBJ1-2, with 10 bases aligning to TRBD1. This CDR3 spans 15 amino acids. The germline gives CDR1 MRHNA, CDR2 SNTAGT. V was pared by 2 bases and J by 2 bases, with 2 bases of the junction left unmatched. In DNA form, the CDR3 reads TGTGCCAGCAGTGACGGGGACAGGGGAAACTATGGCTACACCTTC. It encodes CASSDGDRGNYGYTF.

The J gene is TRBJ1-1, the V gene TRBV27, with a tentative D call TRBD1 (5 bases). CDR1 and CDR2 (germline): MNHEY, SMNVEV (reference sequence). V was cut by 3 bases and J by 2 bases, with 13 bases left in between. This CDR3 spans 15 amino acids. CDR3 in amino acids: CASSFAAGGNTEAFF. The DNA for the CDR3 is TGTGCCAGCAGTTTTGCGGCCGGGGGAAACACTGAAGCTTTCTTT.

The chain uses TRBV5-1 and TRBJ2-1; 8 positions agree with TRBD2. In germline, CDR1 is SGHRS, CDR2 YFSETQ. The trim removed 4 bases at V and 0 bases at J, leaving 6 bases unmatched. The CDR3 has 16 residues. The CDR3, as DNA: TGCGCCAGCAGCCGGAGCGGGGGAGCCTCCTACAATGAGCAGTTCTTC. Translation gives CASSRSGGASYNEQFF.

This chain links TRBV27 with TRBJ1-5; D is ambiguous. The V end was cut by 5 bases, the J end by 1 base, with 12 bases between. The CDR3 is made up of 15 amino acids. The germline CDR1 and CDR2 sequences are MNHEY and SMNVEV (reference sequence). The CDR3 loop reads CASSSVAESNQPQHF. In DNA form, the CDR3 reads TGTGCCAGCAGTAGCGTGGCAGAGAGCAATCAGCCCCAGCATTTT.

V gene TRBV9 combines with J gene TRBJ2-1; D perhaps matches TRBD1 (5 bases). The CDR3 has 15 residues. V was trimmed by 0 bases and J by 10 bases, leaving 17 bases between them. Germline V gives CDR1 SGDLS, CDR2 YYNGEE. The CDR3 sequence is CASSVATRTKGEQFF. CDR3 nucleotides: TGTGCCAGCAGCGTAGCTACGCGTACCAAGGGGGAGCAGTTCTTC.

The CDR3 DNA reads TGTGCCAGCAGCTTAACGTCTACCGAGCAGTACTTC. It encodes CASSLTSTEQYF. The chain employs TRBV11-2 and TRBJ2-7; D is uncertain. The CDR3 covers 12 residues. Germline-derived CDR1 and CDR2 are SGHAT and FQNNGV. The V and J ends lost 2 bases and 6 bases respectively, with 8 bases between them. Looking up the rest from reference TRBV11-2 and TRBJ2-7 gives the full variable domain: EAGVAQSPRYKIIEKRQSVAFWCNPISGHATLYWYQQILGQGPKLLIQFQNNGVVDDSQLPKDRFSAERLKGVDSTLKIQPAKLEDSAVYLCASSLTSTEQYFGPGTRLTVT.

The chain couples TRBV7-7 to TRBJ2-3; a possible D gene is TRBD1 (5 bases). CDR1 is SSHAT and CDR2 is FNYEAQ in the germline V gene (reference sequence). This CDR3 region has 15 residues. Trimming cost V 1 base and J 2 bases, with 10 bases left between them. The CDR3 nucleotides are TGTGCCAGCAGCTTAGGCCAAGGGGACACAGATACGCAGTATTTT. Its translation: CASSLGQGDTDTQYF. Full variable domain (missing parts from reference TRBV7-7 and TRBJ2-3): GAGVSQSPRYKVTKRGQDVTLRCDPISSHATLYWYQQALGQGPEFLTYFNYEAQPDKSGLPSDRFSAERPEGSISTLTIQRTEQRDSAMYRCASSLGQGDTDTQYFGPGTRLTVL.

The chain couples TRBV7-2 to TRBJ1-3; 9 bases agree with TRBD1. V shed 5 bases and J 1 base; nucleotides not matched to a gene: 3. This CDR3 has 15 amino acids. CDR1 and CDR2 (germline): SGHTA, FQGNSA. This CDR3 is CASSLGQGSGNTIYF. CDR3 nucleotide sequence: TGTGCCAGCAGCCTTGGACAGGGGTCTGGAAACACCATATATTTT.

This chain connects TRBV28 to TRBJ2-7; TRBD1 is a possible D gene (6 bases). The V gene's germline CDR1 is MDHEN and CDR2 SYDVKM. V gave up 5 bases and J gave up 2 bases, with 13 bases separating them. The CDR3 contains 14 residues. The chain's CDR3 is CASSISGATYEQYF. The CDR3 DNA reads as TGTGCCAGCAGTATCTCAGGGGCCACCTACGAGCAGTACTTC.

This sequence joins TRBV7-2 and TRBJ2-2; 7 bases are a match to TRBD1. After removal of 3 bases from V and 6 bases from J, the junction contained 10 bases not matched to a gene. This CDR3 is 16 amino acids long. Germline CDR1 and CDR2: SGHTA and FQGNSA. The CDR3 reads CASSFGPGGGAGELFF. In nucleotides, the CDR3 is TGTGCCAGCAGCTTCGGTCCAGGGGGTGGAGCCGGGGAGCTGTTTTTT.

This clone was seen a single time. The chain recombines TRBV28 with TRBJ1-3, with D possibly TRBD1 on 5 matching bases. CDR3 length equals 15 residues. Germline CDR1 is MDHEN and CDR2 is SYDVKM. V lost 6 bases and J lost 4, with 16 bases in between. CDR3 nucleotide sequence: TGTGCCAGCAGGGGGGGACGATCGGCGGGAAACACCATATATTTT. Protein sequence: CASRGGRSAGNTIYF.

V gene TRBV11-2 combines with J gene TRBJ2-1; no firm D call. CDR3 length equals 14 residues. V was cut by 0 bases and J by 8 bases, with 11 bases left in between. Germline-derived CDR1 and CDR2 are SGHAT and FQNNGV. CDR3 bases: TGTGCCAGCAGCTTAGATCGAGAAAGCGATGAGCAGTTCTTC. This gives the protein CASSLDRESDEQFF.

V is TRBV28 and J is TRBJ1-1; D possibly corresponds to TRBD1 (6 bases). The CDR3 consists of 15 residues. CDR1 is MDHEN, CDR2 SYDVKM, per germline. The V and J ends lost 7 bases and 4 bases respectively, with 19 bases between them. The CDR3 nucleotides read TGTGCCAGCACCCTCGAACAGGGCTTCGGCACTGAAGCTTTCTTT. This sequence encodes CASTLEQGFGTEAFF.

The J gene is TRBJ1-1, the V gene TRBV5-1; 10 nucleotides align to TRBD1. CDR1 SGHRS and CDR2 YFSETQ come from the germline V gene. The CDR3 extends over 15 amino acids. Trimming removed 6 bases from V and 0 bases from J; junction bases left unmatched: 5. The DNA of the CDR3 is TGCGCCAGCAATCCGACAGGGGGCCTGAACACTGAAGCTTTCTTT. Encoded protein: CASNPTGGLNTEAFF.

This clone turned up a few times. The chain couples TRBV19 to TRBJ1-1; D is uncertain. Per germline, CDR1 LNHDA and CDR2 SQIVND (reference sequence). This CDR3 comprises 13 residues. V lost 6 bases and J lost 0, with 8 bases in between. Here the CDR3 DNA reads TGTGCCAGTAGCCCCAGTGTGAACACTGAAGCTTTCTTT. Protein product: CASSPSVNTEAFF.

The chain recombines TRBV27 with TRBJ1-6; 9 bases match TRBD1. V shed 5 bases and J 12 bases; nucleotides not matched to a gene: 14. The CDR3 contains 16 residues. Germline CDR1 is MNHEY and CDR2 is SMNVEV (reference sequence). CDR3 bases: TGTGCCAGCAGTCCAATGACCGGGACAGGGAGAGAACCCCTCCACTTT. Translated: CASSPMTGTGREPLHF.